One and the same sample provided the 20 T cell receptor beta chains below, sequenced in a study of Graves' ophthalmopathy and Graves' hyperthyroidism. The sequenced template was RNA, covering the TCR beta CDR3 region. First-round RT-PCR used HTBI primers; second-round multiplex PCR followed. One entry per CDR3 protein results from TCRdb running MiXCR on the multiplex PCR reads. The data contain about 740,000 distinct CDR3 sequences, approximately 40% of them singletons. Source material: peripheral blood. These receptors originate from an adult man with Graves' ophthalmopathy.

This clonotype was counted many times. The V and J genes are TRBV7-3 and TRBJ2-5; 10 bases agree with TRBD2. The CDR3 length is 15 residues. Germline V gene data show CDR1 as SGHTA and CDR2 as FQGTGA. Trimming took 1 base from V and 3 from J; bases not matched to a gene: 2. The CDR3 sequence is CASSLKGTSEETQYF. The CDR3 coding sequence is TGTGCCAGCAGCTTAAAGGGGACTAGCGAAGAGACCCAGTACTTC.

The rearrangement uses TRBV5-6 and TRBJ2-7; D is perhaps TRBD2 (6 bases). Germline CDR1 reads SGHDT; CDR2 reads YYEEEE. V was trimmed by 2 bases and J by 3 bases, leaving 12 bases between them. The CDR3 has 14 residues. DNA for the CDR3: TGTGCCAGCAGCTTAGGAGGGCCCCTCTACGAGCAGTACTTC. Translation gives CASSLGGPLYEQYF.

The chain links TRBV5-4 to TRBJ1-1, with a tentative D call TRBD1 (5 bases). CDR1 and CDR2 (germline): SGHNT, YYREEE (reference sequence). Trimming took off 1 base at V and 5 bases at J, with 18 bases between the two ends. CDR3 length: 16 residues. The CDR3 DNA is TGTGCCAGCAGCTTGCCTCCAGGGAATGAGGAAACTGAAGCTTTCTTT. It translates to CASSLPPGNEETEAFF.

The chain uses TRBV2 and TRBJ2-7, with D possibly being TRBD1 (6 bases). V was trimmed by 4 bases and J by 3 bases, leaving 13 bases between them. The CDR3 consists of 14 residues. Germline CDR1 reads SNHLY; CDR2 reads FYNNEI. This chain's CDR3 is CASSAGGADYEQYF. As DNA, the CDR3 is TGTGCCAGCAGTGCTGGGGGCGCCGACTACGAGCAGTACTTC. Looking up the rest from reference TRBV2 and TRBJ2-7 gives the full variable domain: EPEVTQTPSHQVTQMGQEVILRCVPISNHLYFYWYRQILGQKVEFLVSFYNNEISEKSEIFDDQFSVERPDGSNFTLKIRSTKLEDSAMYFCASSAGGADYEQYFGPGTRLTVT.

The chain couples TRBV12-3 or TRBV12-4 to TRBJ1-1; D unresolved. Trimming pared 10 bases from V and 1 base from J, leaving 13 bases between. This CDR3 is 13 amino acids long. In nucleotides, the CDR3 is TGTGCCATGTCTAGTCACTCGAACACTGAAGCTTTCTTT. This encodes CAMSSHSNTEAFF.

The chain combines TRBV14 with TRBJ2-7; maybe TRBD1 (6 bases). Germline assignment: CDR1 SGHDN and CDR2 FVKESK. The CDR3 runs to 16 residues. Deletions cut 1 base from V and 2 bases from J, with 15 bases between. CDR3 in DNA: TGTGCCAGCAGCCAAGGAGTGGACAGACGACCCTACGAGCAGTACTTC. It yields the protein CASSQGVDRRPYEQYF. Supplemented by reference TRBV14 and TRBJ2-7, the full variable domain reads EAGVTQFPSHSVIEKGQTVTLRCDPISGHDNLYWYRRVMGKEIKFLLHFVKESKQDESGMPNNRFLAERTGGTYSTLKVQPAELEDSGVYFCASSQGVDRRPYEQYFGPGTRLTVT.

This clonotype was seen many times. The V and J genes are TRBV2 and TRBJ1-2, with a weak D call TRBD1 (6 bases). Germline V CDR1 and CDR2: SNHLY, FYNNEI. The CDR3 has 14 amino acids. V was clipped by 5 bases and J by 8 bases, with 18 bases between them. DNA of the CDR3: TGTGCCAGCAGTCAACAGGGTCTGAGTCGAGGCTACACCTTC. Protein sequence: CASSQQGLSRGYTF. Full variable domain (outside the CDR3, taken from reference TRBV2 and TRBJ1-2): EPEVTQTPSHQVTQMGQEVILRCVPISNHLYFYWYRQILGQKVEFLVSFYNNEISEKSEIFDDQFSVERPDGSNFTLKIRSTKLEDSAMYFCASSQQGLSRGYTFGSGTRLTVV.

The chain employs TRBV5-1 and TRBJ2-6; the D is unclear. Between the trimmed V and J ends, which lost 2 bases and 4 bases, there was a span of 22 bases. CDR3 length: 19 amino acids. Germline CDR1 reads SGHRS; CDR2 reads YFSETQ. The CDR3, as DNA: TGCGCCAGCAGCTTTATCTCTTGGTATCGTGATTCGGGGGCCAACGTCCTGACTTTC. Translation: CASSFISWYRDSGANVLTF. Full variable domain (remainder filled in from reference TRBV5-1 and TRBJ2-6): KAGVTQTPRYLIKTRGQQVTLSCSPISGHRSVSWYQQTPGQGLQFLFEYFSETQRNKGNFPGRFSGRQFSNSRSEMNVSTLELGDSALYLCASSFISWYRDSGANVLTFGAGSRLTVL.

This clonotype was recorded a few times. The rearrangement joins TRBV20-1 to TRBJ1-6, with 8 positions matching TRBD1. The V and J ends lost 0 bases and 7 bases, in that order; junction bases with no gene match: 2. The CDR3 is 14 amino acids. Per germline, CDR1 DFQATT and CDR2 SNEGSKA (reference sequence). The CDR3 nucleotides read TGCAGTGCTAGAGAACAGGGGGTAAATTCACCCCTCCACTTT. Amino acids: CSAREQGVNSPLHF.

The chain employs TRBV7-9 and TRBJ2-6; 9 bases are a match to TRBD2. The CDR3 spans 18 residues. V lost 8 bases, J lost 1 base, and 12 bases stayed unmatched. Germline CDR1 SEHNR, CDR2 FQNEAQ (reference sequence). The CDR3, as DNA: TGTGCCAGCGGTCGAACGACTAGCGGAAGGTCTGGGGCCAACGTCCTGACTTTC. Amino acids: CASGRTTSGRSGANVLTF.

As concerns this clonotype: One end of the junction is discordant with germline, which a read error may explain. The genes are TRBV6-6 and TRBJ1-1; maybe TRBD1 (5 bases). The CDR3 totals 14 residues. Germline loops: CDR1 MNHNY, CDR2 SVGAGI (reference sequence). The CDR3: CASSDPTGNTEAFF. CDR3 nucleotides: TGCGCCAGCAGTGATCCCACAGGCAACACTGAAGCTTTCTTT.

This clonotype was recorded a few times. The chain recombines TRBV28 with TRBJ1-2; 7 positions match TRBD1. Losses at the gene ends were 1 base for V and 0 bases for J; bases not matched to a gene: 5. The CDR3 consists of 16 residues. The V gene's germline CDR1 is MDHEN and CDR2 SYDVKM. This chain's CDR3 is CASSLLWDRANYGYTF. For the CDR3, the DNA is TGTGCCAGCAGTTTATTATGGGACAGAGCTAACTATGGCTACACCTTC.

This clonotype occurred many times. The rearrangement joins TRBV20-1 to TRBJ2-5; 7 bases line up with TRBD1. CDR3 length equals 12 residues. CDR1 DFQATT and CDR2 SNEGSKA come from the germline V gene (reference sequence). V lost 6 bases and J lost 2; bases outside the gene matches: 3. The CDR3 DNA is TGCAGTGCCTCGGGACAGCAAGAGACCCAGTACTTC. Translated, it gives CSASGQQETQYF.

Here the CDR3 reads CASSLDGNNSPLHF. The CDR3 DNA is TGTGCCAGCAGCTTAGATGGTAATAATTCACCCCTCCACTTT. The chain employs TRBV7-9 and TRBJ1-6; D not certain. Trimming cost V 1 base and J 5 bases, with 6 bases left between them. The CDR3 has 14 residues. CDR1 and CDR2 from the germline V gene are SEHNR and FQNEAQ (reference sequence).

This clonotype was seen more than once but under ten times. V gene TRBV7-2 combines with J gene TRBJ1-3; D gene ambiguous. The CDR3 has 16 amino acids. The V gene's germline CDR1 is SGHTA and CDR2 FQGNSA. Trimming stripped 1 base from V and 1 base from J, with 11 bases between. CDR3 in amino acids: CASSLVGVASGNTIYF. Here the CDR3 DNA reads TGTGCCAGCAGCTTAGTGGGAGTGGCATCTGGAAACACCATATATTTT.

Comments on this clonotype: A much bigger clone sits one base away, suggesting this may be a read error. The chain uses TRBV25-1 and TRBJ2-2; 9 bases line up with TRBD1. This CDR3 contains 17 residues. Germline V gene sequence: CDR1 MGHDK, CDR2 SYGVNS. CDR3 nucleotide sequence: TGTGCCACCAGTGCTAAACCGGGACAGGGCAACACCGGGGAGCTGCTTTTT. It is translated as CATSAKPGQGNTGELLF. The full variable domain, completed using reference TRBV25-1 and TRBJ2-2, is EADIYQTPRYLVIGTGKKITLECSQTMGHDKMYWYQQDPGMELHLIHYSYGVNSTEKGDLSSESTVSRIRTEHFPLTLESARPSHTSQYLCATSAKPGQGNTGELLFGEGSRLTVL.

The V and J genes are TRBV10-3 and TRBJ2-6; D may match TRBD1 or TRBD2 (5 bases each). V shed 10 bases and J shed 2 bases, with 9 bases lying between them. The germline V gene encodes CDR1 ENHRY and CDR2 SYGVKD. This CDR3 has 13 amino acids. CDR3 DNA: TGTGCCAGTCTGGGGGCTGGGGCCAACGTCCTGACTTTC. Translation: CASLGAGANVLTF.

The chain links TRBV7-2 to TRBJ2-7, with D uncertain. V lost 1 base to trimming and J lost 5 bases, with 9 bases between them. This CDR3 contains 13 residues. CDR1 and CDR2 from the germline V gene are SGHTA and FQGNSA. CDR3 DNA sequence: TGTGCCAGCAGCTTAGGAATGACGGACGAGCAGTACTTC. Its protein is CASSLGMTDEQYF. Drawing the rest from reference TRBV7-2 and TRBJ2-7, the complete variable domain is GAGVSQSPSNKVTEKGKDVELRCDPISGHTALYWYRQSLGQGLEFLIYFQGNSAPDKSGLPSDRFSAERTGGSVSTLTIQRTQQEDSAVYLCASSLGMTDEQYFGPGTRLTVT.

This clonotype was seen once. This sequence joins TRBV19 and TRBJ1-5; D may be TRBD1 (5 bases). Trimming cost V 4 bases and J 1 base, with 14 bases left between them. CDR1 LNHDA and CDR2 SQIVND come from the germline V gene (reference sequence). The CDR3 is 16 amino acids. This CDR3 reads CASSTWGQRSNQPQHF. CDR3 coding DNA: TGTGCCAGTAGTACTTGGGGCCAAAGGAGCAATCAGCCCCAGCATTTT.

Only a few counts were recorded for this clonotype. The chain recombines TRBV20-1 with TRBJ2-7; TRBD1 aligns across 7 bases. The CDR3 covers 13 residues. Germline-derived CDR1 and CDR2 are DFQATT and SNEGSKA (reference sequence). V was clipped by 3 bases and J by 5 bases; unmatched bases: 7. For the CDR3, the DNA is TGCAGTGCTAGCACAGGGGATCTGAACGAGCAGTACTTC. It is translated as CSASTGDLNEQYF.